The rows below give T cell receptor beta chains drawn from one sample of a study of blood T cell repertoires in COVID-19. Measured with immunoSEQ multiplex PCR; TCRdb has only the in-frame clones, and not every one. The top ten clones hold about 4.5% of a sample with 250,000 to 350,000 clones, 90% of them seen once. The sequenced sample was PBMCs or T cells enriched from blood (not recorded which). All receptors come from a woman aged 18-35 years with acute COVID-19. The CDR3 runs from the conserved cysteine through the conserved F or W. The D gene is left open where the match is weak.

j_call d_call v_call cdr3_aa
TRBJ1-1 NA TRBV6-5 CGNRALNTEAFF
TRBJ1-3 TRBD1 TRBV18 CASSLLDGQAPSGNTIYF
TRBJ1-3 NA TRBV13 CASSLAGSGNTIYF
TRBJ1-1 TRBD1 TRBV9 CASSVRTYRGEAFF
TRBJ2-1 NA TRBV5-8 CASSLALVLLF
TRBJ2-3 NA TRBV18 CASSPAGEGTDTQYF
TRBJ1-2 TRBD1 TRBV28 CASSSPGQSDYGYTF
TRBJ2-6 NA TRBV29-1 CSVEYSGANVLTF
TRBJ1-2 TRBD1 TRBV5-1 CASSTGQGGYGYTF
TRBJ2-2 NA TRBV29-1 CSVYRQGGTGELFF
TRBJ1-2 TRBD1 TRBV29-1 CSAVQGAYGYTF
TRBJ1-4 NA TRBV12-3/TRBV12-4 CASSLSGGEKLFF
TRBJ2-1 NA TRBV14 CASSPFVTDYNEQFF
TRBJ2-1 TRBD2 TRBV2 CASKALSGSRSNEQFF
TRBJ1-4 NA TRBV12-3/TRBV12-4 CASSRQIGEKLFF
TRBJ1-1 TRBD1 TRBV28 CASSLSFLRGRNTEAFF
TRBJ2-2 TRBD1 TRBV18 CASSPGTAGELFF
TRBJ1-5 NA TRBV2 CASSPGSNQPQHF
TRBJ1-5 TRBD1 TRBV18 CASSPTGQGSQPQHF